Following are 31 T cell receptor beta chains from one sample sequenced in a study of T cell repertoires in cytomegalovirus infection. TCRdb used MiXCR to reprocess the reads, holding one entry per CDR3 protein. The sample has some 400,000 distinct CDR3 sequences; roughly 30% are singletons. Sequenced: PBMCs. All receptors come from a human donor in good health (CMV status not recorded). Some clones in this sample may be carry-over from other donors' samples.

This clonotype came up a few times. The DNA for the CDR3 is TGTGCCAGCAGCTTGGAAGGGGCCGGGACAGGGGGTGAATATGGCTACACCTTC. Encoded protein: CASSLEGAGTGGEYGYTF. This chain links TRBV13 with TRBJ1-2; 11 positions agree with TRBD1. Trimming at V came to 3 bases and at J to 5 bases, leaving 14 bases not matched to a gene. The germline V gene encodes CDR1 PRHDT and CDR2 FYEKMQ (reference sequence). The CDR3 consists of 18 residues.

This clonotype was counted ten times or more. The chain is built from TRBV7-2 and TRBJ2-2; TRBD2 matches 14 bases. The V gene's germline CDR1 is SGHTA and CDR2 FQGNSA. Germline trimming cut 5 bases from V and 4 bases from J; bases unmatched to any gene: 9. There are 18 residues in the CDR3. The CDR3 coding sequence is TGTGCCAGCAGCCCCCGACTAGCGGGGGGGATTATCACCGGGGAGCTGTTTTTT. It encodes CASSPRLAGGIITGELFF.

This sequence joins TRBV18 and TRBJ1-4; D unclear. V gave up 2 bases and J gave up 0 bases, with 4 bases separating them. The CDR3 is 14 residues long. Per germline, CDR1 KGHSH and CDR2 LQKENI. In DNA, the CDR3 is TGTGCCAGCTCACCAGCGGCAACTAATGAAAAACTGTTTTTT. Its protein product is CASSPAATNEKLFF.

The CDR3 region has the DNA TGCAGTGCGACGGACAGGGGCTACGAGCAGTACTTC. Its translation: CSATDRGYEQYF. The chain joins TRBV20-1 to TRBJ2-7; 9 nucleotides align to TRBD1. Looked up from germline, CDR1 is DFQATT and CDR2 is SNEGSKA (reference sequence). Trimming at V came to 6 bases and at J to 3 bases, leaving 3 bases not matched to a gene. The CDR3 contains 12 residues.

This clonotype was detected a few times. The genes are TRBV15 and TRBJ2-5; 8 nucleotides align to TRBD1. Germline CDR1 LNHNV, CDR2 YYDKDF (reference sequence). The CDR3 totals 14 residues. After removal of 5 bases from V and 6 bases from J, the junction contained 8 bases not matched to a gene. CDR3 region: CATSERQGRKTQYF. The CDR3 region has the DNA TGTGCCACCAGCGAAAGACAGGGGAGAAAGACCCAGTACTTC.

The rearrangement links TRBV7-9 to TRBJ2-3; perhaps TRBD2 as D (6 bases). This CDR3 spans 16 amino acids. Germline V CDR1 and CDR2: SEHNR, FQNEAQ (reference sequence). V shed 5 bases and J shed 5 bases, with 20 bases lying between them. CDR3 in DNA: TGTGCCAGCAGCGCTTTACGGGGGTCGTACTTAGATACGCAGTATTTT. Amino acid sequence: CASSALRGSYLDTQYF. Full variable domain (outside the CDR3, taken from reference TRBV7-9 and TRBJ2-3): DTGVSQNPRHKITKRGQNVTFRCDPISEHNRLYWYRQTLGQGPEFLTYFQNEAQLEKSRLLSDRFSAERPKGSFSTLEIQRTEQGDSAMYLCASSALRGSYLDTQYFGPGTRLTVL.

The V call is TRBV30, the J call TRBJ2-7; D may be TRBD1 or TRBD2 (5 bases each). The ends were cut back, 7 bases at V and 6 bases at J, with 19 bases in the middle. This CDR3 is 13 amino acids long. Germline-derived CDR1 and CDR2 are GTSNPN and SVGIG (reference sequence). Written as DNA, the CDR3 is TGTGCCTACAATAGAGGGGTTCGTAGCGAGCAGTACTTC. Translated: CAYNRGVRSEQYF.

There are a few counts of this clonotype. The chain links TRBV4-1 to TRBJ2-7, with D unresolved. CDR3 size: 16 residues. Deletions cut 2 bases from V and 0 bases from J, with 14 bases between. In germline, CDR1 is MGHRA, CDR2 YSYEKL. DNA of the CDR3: TGCGCCAGCAGCCAATTGACCGGCTTAAGCTCCTACGAGCAGTACTTC. This codes for CASSQLTGLSSYEQYF.

The chain links TRBV14 to TRBJ1-2; D remains unclear. The CDR3 contains 14 residues. CDR1 and CDR2 from the germline V gene are SGHDN and FVKESK. Between the trimmed V and J ends, which lost 3 bases and 2 bases, there was a span of 10 bases. Here the CDR3 reads CASSQTQYNYGYTF. As DNA, the CDR3 is TGTGCCAGCAGCCAGACACAGTACAACTATGGCTACACCTTC.

The chain links TRBV10-3 to TRBJ2-1; D call uncertain. The CDR3 is 17 residues long. V lost 0 bases, J lost 6 bases, and 18 bases lay in between. Per germline, CDR1 ENHRY and CDR2 SYGVKD. CDR3 amino acids: CAISESKAGPTSNEQFF. CDR3 bases: TGTGCCATCAGTGAGTCGAAGGCCGGGCCCACGTCCAATGAGCAGTTCTTC.

This chain connects TRBV7-2 to TRBJ2-2; 10 nucleotides match TRBD2. V lost 1 base and J lost 6; bases outside the gene matches: 8. Germline values: CDR1 SGHTA, CDR2 FQGNSA. This CDR3 is built from 17 residues. This CDR3 is CASSLGSGGAGAGELFF. As DNA, the CDR3 is TGTGCCAGCAGCTTAGGCAGCGGGGGGGCAGGGGCCGGGGAGCTGTTTTTT.

The chain joins TRBV19 to TRBJ2-3; D possibly uses TRBD1 or TRBD2 (5 bases each). V was pared by 0 bases and J by 4 bases, with 11 bases between. The germline V gene has CDR1 LNHDA and CDR2 SQIVND (reference sequence). The CDR3 has 15 residues. CDR3 in amino acids: CASSIDLVGADTQYF. CDR3 bases: TGTGCCAGTAGTATAGATCTGGTGGGGGCAGATACGCAGTATTTT. Complete variable domain (other parts from reference TRBV19 and TRBJ2-3): DGGITQSPKYLFRKEGQNVTLSCEQNLNHDAMYWYRQDPGQGLRLIYYSQIVNDFQKGDIAEGYSVSREKKESFPLTVTSAQKNPTAFYLCASSIDLVGADTQYFGPGTRLTVL.

The rearrangement uses TRBV27 and TRBJ1-4; 8 nucleotides match TRBD1. The CDR3 extends over 15 amino acids. Trimming took 4 bases from V and 11 from J; bases not matched to a gene: 12. The germline V gene encodes CDR1 MNHEY and CDR2 SMNVEV (reference sequence). Written as DNA, the CDR3 is TGTGCCAGCAGTTCCCCGAGGACAGGGTTCGGGAAACTGTTTTTT. Translation: CASSSPRTGFGKLFF.

This clonotype was seen at least ten times. V gene TRBV7-8 combines with J gene TRBJ2-5; 7 bases agree with TRBD1. Trimming removed 2 bases from V and 4 bases from J; junction bases left unmatched: 7. The CDR3 length is 15 residues. From germline, CDR1 is SGHVS and CDR2 FQNEAQ. The CDR3 region has the DNA TGTGCCAGCAGCTTACCCGACAGGGTCGGAGAGACCCAGTACTTC. It specifies CASSLPDRVGETQYF.

Only a few counts were recorded for this clonotype. CDR3 amino acids: CASTPRGGLMNTEAFF. CDR3 sequence (DNA): TGTGCCAGCACTCCAAGGGGGGGGCTGATGAACACTGAAGCTTTCTTT. V usage is TRBV6-6 and J usage is TRBJ1-1, with a tentative D call TRBD1 (6 bases). Germline V lookup: CDR1 MNHNY, CDR2 SVGAGI (reference sequence). This CDR3 contains 16 residues. V was cut by 7 bases and J by 0 bases, with 18 bases left in between.

This clonotype was observed a handful of times. V is TRBV7-9 and J is TRBJ1-1, with D possibly being TRBD1 (6 bases). Germline V gives CDR1 SEHNR, CDR2 FQNEAQ (reference sequence). Trimming removed 5 bases from V and 7 bases from J, with 11 bases in between. The CDR3 loop spans 12 amino acids. CDR3 amino acids: CASSPTGYEAFF. In DNA form, the CDR3 reads TGTGCCAGCAGCCCAACAGGGTATGAAGCTTTCTTT.

In its sample, this clonotype was seen a few times. The chain joins TRBV4-1 to TRBJ2-7; no firm D call. CDR1 and CDR2 from the germline V gene are MGHRA and YSYEKL. The CDR3 consists of 15 residues. The V and J ends lost 6 bases and 3 bases respectively, with 18 bases between them. The CDR3 nucleotides are TGCGCCAGCAGACCGGACGTTGGTGGCGGCTACGAGCAGTACTTC. Encoded protein: CASRPDVGGGYEQYF.

This clonotype has just a few counts. The chain employs TRBV7-2 and TRBJ2-1; D possibly uses TRBD1 or TRBD2 (5 bases each). CDR3 length: 14 amino acids. Germline V gene sequence: CDR1 SGHTA, CDR2 FQGNSA. Deletions cut 3 bases from V and 8 bases from J, with 14 bases between. In nucleotides, the CDR3 is TGTGCCAGCAGCTTTGTAGGGGAGCGTGATGAGCAGTTCTTC. Translation gives CASSFVGERDEQFF.

The V and J genes are TRBV5-1 and TRBJ2-1; the D is unclear. The CDR3 covers 14 residues. Trimming pared 0 bases from V and 5 bases from J, leaving 9 bases between. Germline V gives CDR1 SGHRS, CDR2 YFSETQ. The CDR3 bases are TGCGCCAGCAGCTTGGTGGCGGACCACAATGAGCAGTTCTTC. Translation: CASSLVADHNEQFF.

J is TRBJ2-2 and V is TRBV11-2; D remains ambiguous. Germline CDR1 reads SGHAT; CDR2 reads FQNNGV. The CDR3 length is 16 residues. Deletions cut 5 bases from V and 6 bases from J, with 19 bases between. The CDR3 coding sequence is TGTGCCAGCAGCGCCACACTTTTGACTTGGGCCGGGGAGCTGTTTTTT. Protein sequence: CASSATLLTWAGELFF. The complete variable domain, with remaining parts taken from reference TRBV11-2 and TRBJ2-2, reads EAGVAQSPRYKIIEKRQSVAFWCNPISGHATLYWYQQILGQGPKLLIQFQNNGVVDDSQLPKDRFSAERLKGVDSTLKIQPAKLEDSAVYLCASSATLLTWAGELFFGEGSRLTVL.

This clonotype occurred many times. This rearrangement joins TRBV6-5 to TRBJ1-1; D is undetermined. From germline, CDR1 is MNHEY and CDR2 SVGAGI. This CDR3 is built from 13 residues. V was pared by 2 bases and J by 7 bases, with 11 bases between. The CDR3 here is CASSYRAASEAFF. DNA of the CDR3: TGTGCCAGCAGTTACCGTGCAGCAAGTGAAGCTTTCTTT.

The chain couples TRBV27 to TRBJ2-1; D ambiguous. From germline, CDR1 is MNHEY and CDR2 SMNVEV (reference sequence). CDR3 length equals 17 residues. The V end lost 0 bases, the J end lost 0 bases, and 12 bases lay between the germline ends. The CDR3 spells CASSLSGLLRSYNEQFF. The CDR3 nucleotides are TGTGCCAGCAGTTTATCGGGCCTCCTCCGCTCCTACAATGAGCAGTTCTTC.

This clonotype turned up a few times. The rearrangement links TRBV6-5 to TRBJ1-6; D remains ambiguous. Germline V gene data show CDR1 as MNHEY and CDR2 as SVGAGI. The length of the CDR3 is 14 residues. V was pared by 3 bases and J by 10 bases, with 13 bases between. The CDR3 loop is CASSYTGEYSPLHF. CDR3 coding DNA: TGTGCCAGCAGTTATACCGGGGAATACTCACCCCTCCACTTT.

In this sample, this clonotype turned up a few times. The chain recombines TRBV19 with TRBJ1-1; no definite D call. V shed 3 bases and J shed 2 bases, with 13 bases lying between them. CDR1 is LNHDA, CDR2 SQIVND, per germline (reference sequence). The CDR3 has 15 amino acids. CDR3 sequence reads: CASSILAGLNTEAFF. As DNA, the CDR3 is TGTGCCAGTAGTATTTTGGCAGGACTTAACACTGAAGCTTTCTTT.

This rearrangement joins TRBV20-1 to TRBJ2-5, with D tentatively TRBD1 (6 bases). Trimming took 5 bases from V and 3 from J, leaving 13 bases between them. The CDR3 is 13 residues long. Germline CDR1 and CDR2: DFQATT and SNEGSKA (reference sequence). CDR3 DNA: TGCAGTGCTCCGACAGGCATCAAAGAGACCCAGTACTTC. Protein: CSAPTGIKETQYF.

This clonotype occurred many times. The chain employs TRBV12-3 or TRBV12-4 and TRBJ1-4, with D unresolved. With 3 bases removed from V and 8 bases from J, the gap between germline ends came to 13 bases. The CDR3 sequence is 14 residues long. CDR3 coding DNA: TGTGCCAGCAGTTTTATCTGGAGTCCAGAAAAACTGTTTTTT. Translated, it gives CASSFIWSPEKLFF.

This clonotype was detected ten times or more. The chain combines TRBV6-6 with TRBJ2-3; no clear D gene. The V and J ends lost 6 bases and 2 bases respectively, with 12 bases between them. Germline V gives CDR1 MNHNY, CDR2 SVGAGI (reference sequence). The CDR3 is 14 residues long. CDR3 sequence reads: CASSQLGSTDTQYF. Here the CDR3 DNA reads TGTGCCAGCAGCCAGCTCGGGTCCACAGATACGCAGTATTTT.

CDR3: CASSQTTAEQFF. The DNA of the CDR3 is TGTGCCAGCAGCCAGACTACAGCGGAGCAGTTCTTC. The chain combines TRBV7-6 with TRBJ2-1; maybe TRBD2 (5 bases). This CDR3 comprises 12 residues. The V gene's germline CDR1 is SGHVS and CDR2 FNYEAQ. V lost 5 bases and J lost 10, with 12 bases in between.

The DNA of the CDR3 is TGCGCCAGCAGCCAAAAGGTGTTAGCGGGGAACACCGGGGAGCTGTTTTTT. Its translation: CASSQKVLAGNTGELFF. The chain has TRBV4-1 and TRBJ2-2; TRBD2 matches 7 bases. The germline gives CDR1 MGHRA, CDR2 YSYEKL. This CDR3 has 17 residues. Trimming cost V 2 bases and J 1 base; bases outside gene matches: 7.

The chain uses TRBV19 and TRBJ1-6; 7 bases are shared with TRBD1. CDR1 LNHDA and CDR2 SQIVND come from the germline V gene (reference sequence). V shed 6 bases, J shed 8 bases, and the junction held 1 base outside the gene matches. The CDR3 runs to 12 residues. The CDR3 nucleotides are TGTGCCAGTAGCACAGGGGATTCACCCCTCCACTTT. Translation gives CASSTGDSPLHF.

Details on this clonotype: At one end the junction does not follow the germline gene, possibly because of a read error. This chain joins TRBV7-9 and TRBJ1-4; D is ambiguous. The germline gives CDR1 SEHNR, CDR2 FQNEAQ (reference sequence). The length of the CDR3 is 13 residues. DNA for the CDR3: TGTGCCAGCAGCTTAGAGGTTTTGGAGGAGATGATTTTT. It codes for CASSLEVLEEMIF.